The rows below give T cell receptor beta chains drawn from one sample of a study of identical twins. TCRdb analysed the 5' RACE reads with MiXCR anew, one entry per CDR3 protein. This repertoire shows around 480,000 distinct CDR3 sequences, approximately 15% found once; its top ten account for approximately 0.98%. The same data also went into a second study, on yellow fever vaccine responses in identical twins.

The specimen sequenced was CD4+ T cells sorted from blood. The receptors here all came from a woman aged 18-29 years in good health. Both conserved end residues are part of each CDR3.

v_call,j_call,cdr3_aa
TRBV20-1,TRBJ2-1,CSAPTSGGTHNEQFF
TRBV7-9,TRBJ2-2,CASSSAGGTGELFF
TRBV7-7,TRBJ2-1,CASSSVGTGPNEQFF
TRBV7-2,TRBJ1-3,CASSAPADSGNTIYF
TRBV7-8,TRBJ1-2,CASSPRTTPWGYGYTF
TRBV10-3,TRBJ2-2,CAISDPGQGANTGELFF
TRBV6-1,TRBJ1-2,CASSGTTARGYTF
TRBV29-1,TRBJ2-5,CSGGEGPKETQYF
TRBV28,TRBJ1-2,CASAVNYGYTF
TRBV9,TRBJ2-2,CASSPPMGVKELFF
TRBV20-1,TRBJ1-5,CSARATPGTKVQPQHF
TRBV7-2,TRBJ2-7,CASSLEPSGPYEQYF
TRBV5-1,TRBJ2-5,CASSPLPGKQETQYF
TRBV7-9,TRBJ2-1,CASSLFQRGNEQFF
TRBV5-6,TRBJ2-3,CASSLHGRGEADTQYF
TRBV7-2,TRBJ2-7,CASSLQLAGALYEQYF
TRBV10-3,TRBJ2-7,CAISGLGTGGTYEQYF
TRBV20-1,TRBJ2-4,CSARGFRREVFIQYF
TRBV25-1,TRBJ2-7,CASSESGSGPAEQYF
TRBV9,TRBJ1-5,CASSGQPNQPQHF
TRBV7-9,TRBJ2-3,CASPGTSGRTDTQYF
TRBV3-1,TRBJ2-7,CASSQLTGTYEQYF
TRBV20-1,TRBJ2-7,CSAGLAGAQQYF
TRBV20-1,TRBJ2-1,CSASRNEQFF
TRBV7-9,TRBJ2-3,CASSFFGLAGGNTQYF
TRBV7-2,TRBJ2-7,CASSLGGAGAAGEQYF
TRBV14,TRBJ2-2,CASSQGQVPGTTGELFF
TRBV7-2,TRBJ2-7,CASSSRTGMGEQYF
TRBV20-1,TRBJ1-2,CSARVEGNYGYTF
TRBV21-1,TRBJ2-7,CASRRTGIYEQYF
TRBV16,TRBJ1-6,CASSGQHSIRGSPLHF
TRBV23-1,TRBJ2-7,CASSQPGQNSYEQYF
TRBV29-1,TRBJ1-1,CSVSTGLGTEAFF
TRBV10-3,TRBJ2-5,CAISEEGRQVQETQYF
TRBV18,TRBJ2-7,CASSPGQEDEQYF
TRBV6-5,TRBJ1-5,CASSSGAGRQPQHF
TRBV20-1,TRBJ1-6,CSARVQRRGPLHF
TRBV12-3/TRBV12-4,TRBJ2-1,CASLYGYNEQFF
TRBV9,TRBJ2-7,CASSGGTGSSYEQYF
TRBV6-5,TRBJ1-2,CASSYPTGVVGVWGYTF
TRBV12-3/TRBV12-4,TRBJ2-5,CASSFYGGQTQYF
TRBV12-3/TRBV12-4,TRBJ1-6,CASRHDRDNSPLHF
TRBV11-2,TRBJ2-1,CASSSLSGRQRRGYEQFF
TRBV10-3,TRBJ2-2,CAISESRKSTGELFF
TRBV12-3/TRBV12-4,TRBJ1-2,CASSGWTDNYGYTF
TRBV29-1,TRBJ2-1,CSVEDLGYNEQFF
TRBV7-9,TRBJ2-3,CASLRIAGASTDTQYF
TRBV7-9,TRBJ2-7,CASSLGQGLGKYEQYF
TRBV28,TRBJ2-5,CASSLPGGQETQYF
TRBV5-6,TRBJ1-3,CASSLSGRGNTIYF
TRBV7-8,TRBJ2-5,CASSQRELLETQYF
TRBV10-3,TRBJ2-1,CAISEGQGGYEQFF
TRBV7-9,TRBJ1-3,CASSPGGQTGNTIYF
TRBV28,TRBJ2-1,CASIDRGRTEQFF
TRBV10-3,TRBJ2-2,CAISKDRGMTGELFF
TRBV5-1,TRBJ2-7,CASSPEAGSSYEQYF
TRBV12-3/TRBV12-4,TRBJ2-5,CASSLRGTRLQETQYF
TRBV5-6,TRBJ2-5,CASSLGTGTEETQYF